This is a list of T cell receptor beta chains from one sample in a study of Ad26.COV2.S vaccination and SARS-CoV-2 variants. Generated by immunoSEQ multiplex PCR, the TCRdb table keeps only in-frame clones and is missing some. The table lists approximately 350,000 clones, about 80% of them singletons. The starting material was peripheral blood, obtained in a trial of Ad26.COV2.S vaccine versus placebo. The receptors come from a person aged 18 to 59 who received the Ad26.COV2.S COVID-19 vaccine or a placebo. Both conserved end residues are part of each CDR3. The D gene is left open where the match is weak. Clone size is given for some rows only: seen once, a few or many times, or a class if the clone is expanded.

v_call: TRBV11-3
j_call: TRBJ2-1
d_call: -
clone_size: -
cdr3_aa: CASSLEGQHNEQFF
cdr3_nt: TGTGCCAGCAGCTTAGAGGGACAACACAATGAGCAGTTCTTC

v_call: TRBV9
j_call: TRBJ1-2
d_call: -
clone_size: -
cdr3_aa: CASSIYPGSYTF
cdr3_nt: TGTGCCAGCAGCATATACCCAGGGAGCTACACCTTC

v_call: TRBV27
j_call: TRBJ1-5
d_call: -
clone_size: once
cdr3_aa: CASSFLSSQGNQPQHF
cdr3_nt: TGTGCCAGCAGTTTCCTAAGCAGCCAGGGCAATCAGCCCCAGCATTTT

v_call: TRBV5-4
j_call: TRBJ1-1
d_call: -
clone_size: -
cdr3_aa: CASSKDSPNTEAFF
cdr3_nt: TGTGCCAGCAGCAAGGACAGCCCCAACACTGAAGCTTTCTTT

v_call: TRBV7-9
j_call: TRBJ2-7
d_call: TRBD2
clone_size: -
cdr3_aa: CASSLVRLAVTYEQYF
cdr3_nt: TGTGCCAGCAGCTTAGTGAGACTAGCGGTTACCTACGAGCAGTACTTC

v_call: TRBV7-6
j_call: TRBJ1-2
d_call: TRBD1
clone_size: -
cdr3_aa: CASSPWTGWGMGYTF
cdr3_nt: TGTGCCAGCAGCCCTTGGACAGGGTGGGGTATGGGCTACACCTTC

v_call: TRBV2
j_call: TRBJ2-5
d_call: -
clone_size: -
cdr3_aa: CASSDQINQETQYF
cdr3_nt: TGTGCCAGCAGTGATCAGATCAACCAAGAGACCCAGTACTTC

v_call: TRBV4-2
j_call: TRBJ2-7
d_call: -
clone_size: few
cdr3_aa: CASSQVTSEYEQYF
cdr3_nt: TGTGCCAGCAGCCAAGTAACGAGCGAGTACGAGCAGTACTTC

v_call: TRBV5-1
j_call: TRBJ1-1
d_call: -
clone_size: -
cdr3_aa: CASRHPMGLLSNTEAFF
cdr3_nt: TGCGCCAGCAGACACCCGATGGGACTTCTTTCGAACACTGAAGCTTTCTTT

v_call: TRBV18
j_call: TRBJ2-1
d_call: TRBD2
clone_size: few
cdr3_aa: CASSLAGATYNEQFF
cdr3_nt: TGTGCCAGCTCTCTAGCGGGGGCCACCTACAATGAGCAGTTCTTC

v_call: TRBV12-1
j_call: TRBJ2-5
d_call: -
clone_size: -
cdr3_aa: CASSFHPGRGGETQYF
cdr3_nt: TGTGCCAGCAGCTTCCATCCGGGACGGGGAGGAGAGACCCAGTACTTC

v_call: TRBV11-3
j_call: TRBJ2-1
d_call: TRBD2
clone_size: -
cdr3_aa: CASSTKLAGRYNEQFF
cdr3_nt: TGTGCCAGCAGCACAAAACTAGCGGGACGGTACAATGAGCAGTTCTTC

v_call: TRBV3-1/TRBV3-2
j_call: TRBJ2-7
d_call: -
clone_size: -
cdr3_aa: CASSQIYEQYF
cdr3_nt: TGTGCCAGCAGCCAGATCTACGAGCAGTACTTC

v_call: TRBV12-3/TRBV12-4
j_call: TRBJ1-5
d_call: -
clone_size: -
cdr3_aa: CASSEARQPQHF
cdr3_nt: TGTGCCAGCAGCGAGGCACGGCAGCCCCAGCATTTT

v_call: TRBV6-2/TRBV6-3
j_call: TRBJ1-2
d_call: -
clone_size: once
cdr3_aa: CASSYDTNYGYTF
cdr3_nt: TGTGCCAGCAGTTACGACACTAACTATGGCTACACCTTC

v_call: TRBV7-2
j_call: TRBJ2-4
d_call: TRBD2
clone_size: -
cdr3_aa: CASSQRGLGGIQYF
cdr3_nt: TGTGCCAGCAGCCAGCGGGGCCTGGGGGGCATTCAGTACTTC

v_call: TRBV19
j_call: TRBJ1-5
d_call: -
clone_size: once
cdr3_aa: CASSITGAWGQPQHF
cdr3_nt: TGTGCCAGTAGTATAACTGGGGCTTGGGGTCAGCCCCAGCATTTT

v_call: TRBV6-2/TRBV6-3
j_call: TRBJ2-7
d_call: -
clone_size: once
cdr3_aa: CASSLSGPFSYEQYF
cdr3_nt: TGTGCCAGCAGTCTCTCGGGACCGTTCTCCTACGAGCAGTACTTC

v_call: TRBV4-3
j_call: TRBJ2-3
d_call: -
clone_size: -
cdr3_aa: CASSQDGAGDTQYF
cdr3_nt: TGCGCCAGCAGCCAAGATGGAGCAGGGGATACGCAGTATTTT

v_call: TRBV11-2
j_call: TRBJ1-2
d_call: -
clone_size: once
cdr3_aa: CASSPRGGYGYTF
cdr3_nt: TGTGCCAGCAGCCCTAGAGGGGGGTATGGCTACACCTTC

v_call: TRBV11-2
j_call: TRBJ1-4
d_call: TRBD1
clone_size: -
cdr3_aa: CASSTDRGLGEKLFF
cdr3_nt: TGTGCCAGCAGCACCGACAGGGGGCTAGGTGAAAAACTGTTTTTT

v_call: TRBV6-5
j_call: TRBJ1-6
d_call: -
clone_size: -
cdr3_aa: CASSARVKSPLHF
cdr3_nt: TGTGCCAGCTCCGCCAGGGTGAAATCACCCCTCCACTTT

v_call: TRBV2
j_call: TRBJ2-1
d_call: TRBD1
clone_size: -
cdr3_aa: CASIRDRGVDEQFF
cdr3_nt: TGTGCCAGCATTAGGGACAGGGGGGTTGATGAGCAGTTCTTC

v_call: TRBV10-3
j_call: TRBJ2-7
d_call: TRBD1
clone_size: -
cdr3_aa: CAIGLGQGRSEQYF
cdr3_nt: TGTGCCATCGGCCTTGGACAGGGCAGGAGCGAGCAGTACTTC

v_call: TRBV27
j_call: TRBJ2-7
d_call: TRBD1
clone_size: many
cdr3_aa: CASSARQGDYEQYF
cdr3_nt: TGTGCCAGCAGTGCAAGACAGGGGGACTACGAGCAGTACTTC

v_call: TRBV7-9
j_call: TRBJ2-2
d_call: TRBD2
clone_size: -
cdr3_aa: CASSLLAGGHTGELFF
cdr3_nt: TGTGCCAGCAGCCTACTAGCGGGGGGGCACACCGGGGAGCTGTTTTTT

v_call: TRBV2
j_call: TRBJ2-3
d_call: -
clone_size: -
cdr3_aa: CASSDGPAGADTQYF
cdr3_nt: TGTGCCAGCAGTGATGGACCGGCCGGGGCAGATACGCAGTATTTT

v_call: TRBV14
j_call: TRBJ2-7
d_call: TRBD2
clone_size: -
cdr3_aa: CASSPAPGREGAYEQYF
cdr3_nt: TGTGCCAGCAGCCCCGCCCCTGGGCGGGAGGGCGCGTACGAGCAGTACTTC

v_call: TRBV7-9
j_call: TRBJ1-1
d_call: -
clone_size: -
cdr3_aa: CASSLMGAEAFF
cdr3_nt: TGTGCCAGCAGCTTAATGGGGGCCGAAGCTTTCTTT

v_call: TRBV19
j_call: TRBJ1-6
d_call: TRBD1
clone_size: once
cdr3_aa: CASSRKGARGSPLHF
cdr3_nt: TGTGCCAGTAGTCGAAAGGGGGCGAGGGGTTCACCCCTCCACTTT

v_call: TRBV24-1
j_call: TRBJ2-7
d_call: TRBD1
clone_size: -
cdr3_aa: CATSDPGTGEQYF
cdr3_nt: TGTGCCACCAGTGACCCTGGGACAGGGGAGCAGTACTTC

v_call: TRBV18
j_call: TRBJ1-3
d_call: -
clone_size: -
cdr3_aa: CASSLYDSGPHSGNTIYF
cdr3_nt: TGTGCCAGCTCACTGTACGATTCAGGTCCCCACTCTGGAAACACCATATATTTT

v_call: TRBV5-4
j_call: TRBJ2-1
d_call: -
clone_size: -
cdr3_aa: CASSFGGSSYNEQFF
cdr3_nt: TGTGCCAGCAGCTTTGGCGGTAGCTCCTACAATGAGCAGTTCTTC

v_call: TRBV7-2
j_call: TRBJ2-7
d_call: -
clone_size: -
cdr3_aa: CASSPSRGSSYEQYF
cdr3_nt: TGTGCCAGCAGCCCCTCTCGGGGCAGCTCCTACGAGCAGTACTTC

v_call: TRBV10-3
j_call: TRBJ2-5
d_call: -
clone_size: -
cdr3_aa: CAISPEGRSETQYF
cdr3_nt: TGTGCCATCAGTCCTGAGGGGCGCTCAGAGACCCAGTACTTC

v_call: TRBV7-9
j_call: TRBJ1-1
d_call: -
clone_size: few
cdr3_aa: CASSPGTEPEAFF
cdr3_nt: TGTGCCAGCAGCCCTGGGACTGAACCTGAAGCTTTCTTT

v_call: TRBV4-2
j_call: TRBJ2-1
d_call: -
clone_size: -
cdr3_aa: CASSQDLGTPYNEQFF
cdr3_nt: TGTGCCAGCAGCCAAGATCTGGGTACCCCCTACAATGAGCAGTTCTTC

v_call: TRBV10-1
j_call: TRBJ1-5
d_call: -
clone_size: -
cdr3_aa: CASSERADQPQHF
cdr3_nt: TGCGCCAGCAGTGAGAGGGCAGATCAGCCCCAGCATTTT

v_call: TRBV2
j_call: TRBJ2-7
d_call: -
clone_size: few
cdr3_aa: CASSVGYEQYF
cdr3_nt: TGTGCCAGCAGTGTCGGCTACGAGCAGTACTTC

v_call: TRBV19
j_call: TRBJ2-7
d_call: -
clone_size: -
cdr3_aa: CASSIGPDWVEQYF
cdr3_nt: TGTGCCAGTAGTATCGGTCCCGACTGGGTCGAGCAGTACTTC

v_call: TRBV3-1/TRBV3-2
j_call: TRBJ2-2
d_call: -
clone_size: -
cdr3_aa: CASSQSGLQANTGELFF
cdr3_nt: TGTGCCAGCAGCCAGTCTGGTTTGCAAGCCAACACCGGGGAGCTGTTTTTT

v_call: TRBV10-3
j_call: TRBJ1-5
d_call: -
clone_size: few
cdr3_aa: CAISESGNQPQHF
cdr3_nt: TGTGCCATCAGTGAGTCAGGGAATCAGCCCCAGCATTTT

v_call: TRBV5-6
j_call: TRBJ2-7
d_call: -
clone_size: once
cdr3_aa: CASSPTWGSAYEQYF
cdr3_nt: TGTGCCAGCAGTCCGACGTGGGGGTCGGCCTACGAGCAGTACTTC

v_call: TRBV7-3
j_call: TRBJ1-6
d_call: -
clone_size: -
cdr3_aa: CASSSYRNSPLHF
cdr3_nt: TGTGCCAGCAGCTCCTACAGGAATTCACCCCTCCACTTT

v_call: TRBV6-5
j_call: TRBJ1-2
d_call: -
clone_size: -
cdr3_aa: CASSGTPGQRRGYTF
cdr3_nt: TGTGCCAGCTCCGGGACCCCGGGACAAAGACGTGGCTACACCTTC

v_call: TRBV4-1
j_call: TRBJ1-1
d_call: TRBD1
clone_size: -
cdr3_aa: CASSQGIAGTVFEAFF
cdr3_nt: TGCGCCAGCAGCCAAGGTATTGCCGGGACAGTCTTTGAAGCTTTCTTT

v_call: TRBV30
j_call: TRBJ1-3
d_call: TRBD1
clone_size: -
cdr3_aa: CAWSSWGQGRGRRGNTIYF
cdr3_nt: TGTGCCTGGAGTTCCTGGGGACAGGGAAGAGGTAGACGTGGAAACACCATATATTTT

v_call: TRBV4-2
j_call: TRBJ2-3
d_call: -
clone_size: once
cdr3_aa: CASSQDPMGGAGWNTQYF
cdr3_nt: TGTGCCAGCAGTCAGGACCCGATGGGGGGGGCCGGCTGGAATACGCAGTATTTT

v_call: TRBV5-4
j_call: TRBJ1-4
d_call: -
clone_size: -
cdr3_aa: CASSLKMGAGNEKLFF
cdr3_nt: TGTGCCAGCAGCCTCAAGATGGGGGCGGGGAATGAAAAACTGTTTTTT

v_call: TRBV20-1
j_call: TRBJ1-2
d_call: -
clone_size: -
cdr3_aa: CSAATDYGYTF
cdr3_nt: TGCAGTGCTGCTACAGATTATGGCTACACCTTC

v_call: TRBV6-5
j_call: TRBJ2-4
d_call: TRBD2
clone_size: -
cdr3_aa: CASPLKRGAKNIQYF
cdr3_nt: TGTGCCAGCCCTCTTAAGCGGGGGGCCAAAAACATTCAGTACTTC

v_call: TRBV27
j_call: TRBJ1-5
d_call: TRBD1
clone_size: -
cdr3_aa: CASSLGQGSQPQHF
cdr3_nt: TGTGCCAGCAGTTTAGGACAGGGCAGCCAGCCCCAGCATTTT

v_call: TRBV27
j_call: TRBJ1-6
d_call: -
clone_size: once
cdr3_aa: CASSWMGSPLHF
cdr3_nt: TGTGCCAGCAGTTGGATGGGATCACCCCTCCACTTT

v_call: TRBV29-1
j_call: TRBJ1-4
d_call: -
clone_size: -
cdr3_aa: CSVGLPDEKLFF
cdr3_nt: TGCAGCGTCGGGTTGCCGGATGAAAAACTGTTTTTT

v_call: TRBV11-3
j_call: TRBJ2-7
d_call: -
clone_size: -
cdr3_aa: CASSPNQGNEQYF
cdr3_nt: TGTGCCAGCAGCCCGAACCAGGGGAACGAGCAGTACTTC

v_call: TRBV2
j_call: TRBJ2-7
d_call: TRBD1
clone_size: -
cdr3_aa: CATSRDSYYEQYF
cdr3_nt: TGTGCCACCTCCAGGGACAGCTACTACGAGCAGTACTTC

v_call: TRBV6-5
j_call: TRBJ2-3
d_call: TRBD1
clone_size: -
cdr3_aa: CASSYHGTGSVDTQYF
cdr3_nt: TGTGCCAGCAGTTACCACGGGACAGGGAGTGTTGATACGCAGTATTTT

v_call: TRBV5-1
j_call: TRBJ1-2
d_call: -
clone_size: -
cdr3_aa: CASSQTANYGYTF
cdr3_nt: TGCGCCAGCAGCCAGACAGCTAACTATGGCTACACCTTC